These 17 T cell receptor beta chains were sequenced from one sample in a study of shared clonotypes between healthy human individuals (TCRdb year 2020). The method behind the library was the immunoSEQ multiplex PCR assay. As stored in TCRdb, this immuneACCESS dataset retains in-frame rearrangements with V and J assigned. A fraction of the clones does not appear; measured against another copy, unresolved V genes explain less than half of the discrepancy, and the remainder lacks a known reason. Recorded for this sample are roughly 2,000,000 clones; roughly 95% of them occurred a single time. Jointly, the top ten make up less than 2% of the sample. CD8 naive samples consisted of CD45RO-negative cells that were positively selected for CCR7, yielding a CD45RA+CCR7+ population without TemRA cells. The sample consisted of naive CD8+ T cells from PBMCs. In light of the paper, this sample's cell subset or site label describes: CD45RA+CCR7+. Source of these receptors: a man aged 18 to 35 in good health. Some clones in this sample may be carry-over from other donors' samples.

The V call is TRBV7-9, the J call TRBJ1-1; 8 bases fit TRBD1. The germline V gene has CDR1 SEHNR and CDR2 FQNEAQ (reference sequence). Unmatched junction bases numbered 9, after V lost 3 bases and J lost 0 bases. The CDR3 spans 17 residues. In nucleotides, the CDR3 is TGTGCCAGCAGCTTCGACGACAGGGGTCGGGTGAACACTGAAGCTTTCTTT. Residues: CASSFDDRGRVNTEAFF.

The rearrangement links TRBV29-1 to TRBJ1-2; no reliable D call. V gave up 4 bases and J gave up 6 bases, with 15 bases separating them. CDR1 SQVTM and CDR2 ANQGSEA come from the germline V gene. The CDR3 totals 13 residues. The CDR3 loop is CSVGPASLDGYTF. The DNA of the CDR3 is TGCAGCGTTGGCCCGGCCTCACTGGATGGCTACACCTTC.

The chain uses TRBV5-1 and TRBJ2-7, with TRBD2 as a possible D gene (6 bases). V was trimmed by 4 bases and J by 2 bases, leaving 16 bases between them. The CDR3 contains 15 residues. Germline CDR1 is SGHRS and CDR2 is YFSETQ. The CDR3 loop reads CASSTSLEATYEQYF. CDR3 in DNA: TGCGCCAGCAGCACTAGCTTAGAGGCCACCTACGAGCAGTACTTC.

The J gene is TRBJ2-1, the V gene TRBV9; 7 bases are shared with TRBD2. The CDR3 is 13 amino acids. The junction had 2 bases not matched to a gene; V was cut back by 3 bases and J by 5 bases. The V gene's germline CDR1 is SGDLS and CDR2 YYNGEE. CDR3 sequence: CASSGDYHNEQFF. The CDR3 region has the DNA TGTGCCAGCAGCGGGGACTACCACAATGAGCAGTTCTTC.

The V call is TRBV7-9, the J call TRBJ1-3, with TRBD1 as a possible D gene (5 bases). Germline CDR1 SEHNR, CDR2 FQNEAQ (reference sequence). Trimming removed 1 base from V and 5 bases from J, with 9 bases in between. The CDR3 contains 14 residues. The CDR3 region is CASSLGDLRNTIYF. DNA of the CDR3: TGTGCCAGCAGCTTAGGGGACTTGAGAAACACCATATATTTT.

The chain joins TRBV19 to TRBJ1-2; no clear D. CDR1 is LNHDA, CDR2 SQIVND, per germline (reference sequence). Trimming took 2 bases from V and 1 from J, leaving 14 bases between them. The CDR3 is made up of 16 amino acids. In DNA form, the CDR3 reads TGTGCCAGTAGTATAACCGCCGGGAGGATTAACTATGGCTACACCTTC. This codes for CASSITAGRINYGYTF.

This clone was counted a single time. This rearrangement joins TRBV4-2 to TRBJ1-4; D might be TRBD1 (5 bases). V was cut by 1 base and J by 1 base, with 10 bases left in between. Germline V lookup: CDR1 LGHNA, CDR2 YNFKEQ. The CDR3 is made up of 16 amino acids. The CDR3 region has the DNA TGTGCCAGCAGCCAAGGACAGATCTTAACTAATGAAAAACTGTTTTTT. Translated: CASSQGQILTNEKLFF.

Notes on this clone: The junction does not match germline at one end; this may be a read error. The chain combines TRBV28 with TRBJ2-3; D is perhaps TRBD1 (5 bases). This CDR3 spans 16 amino acids. The germline CDR1 and CDR2 sequences are MDHEN and SYDVKM. The CDR3 reads CVSSKPQDILTDTQYF. CDR3 in DNA: TGTGTCAGCAGTAAACCGCAGGACATCCTCACAGATACGCAGTATTTT. Filled out from reference TRBV28 and TRBJ2-3, the complete variable domain reads DVKVTQSSRYLVKRTGEKVFLECVQDMDHENMFWYRQDPGLGLRLIYFSYDVKMKEKGDIPEGYSVSREKKERFSLILESASTNQTSMYLCVSSKPQDILTDTQYFGPGTRLTVL.

This chain joins TRBV27 and TRBJ2-3; D is perhaps TRBD1 (5 bases). Trimming removed 5 bases at V and 0 bases at J, with 15 bases between. This CDR3 contains 16 residues. CDR1 is MNHEY and CDR2 is SMNVEV in the germline V gene (reference sequence). For the CDR3, the DNA is TGTGCCAGCAGTCAAGCGAAGGGGTATAGCACAGATACGCAGTATTTT. Its translation is CASSQAKGYSTDTQYF.

The chain couples TRBV4-2 to TRBJ2-2, with 7 bases matching TRBD1. In germline, CDR1 is LGHNA, CDR2 YNFKEQ. Germline trimming cut 0 bases from V and 6 bases from J; bases unmatched to any gene: 4. This CDR3 contains 15 residues. CDR3 amino acids: CASSQDGQGAGELFF. The CDR3 bases are TGTGCCAGCAGCCAAGATGGGCAGGGGGCCGGGGAGCTGTTTTTT.

As to this clone: The sample has other DNA sequences that encode this CDR3 too. The CDR3 reads CASSLGTGPYEQYF. The CDR3 nucleotides are TGCGCCAGCAGCTTAGGGACAGGTCCGTACGAGCAGTACTTC. The V call is TRBV5-1, the J call TRBJ2-7; TRBD1 matches 8 bases. This CDR3 spans 14 amino acids. Germline CDR1 reads SGHRS; CDR2 reads YFSETQ. Trimming removed 2 bases from V and 4 bases from J; junction bases left unmatched: 5.

The DNA of the CDR3 is TGTGCCAGCAGTTTATATGGTGGAAAGATGGACAAAAACATTCAGTACTTC. It yields the protein CASSLYGGKMDKNIQYF. The V gene is TRBV28, the J gene TRBJ2-4, with D uncertain. Germline values: CDR1 MDHEN, CDR2 SYDVKM. V was trimmed by 1 base and J by 3 bases, leaving 16 bases between them. CDR3 length: 17 residues.

A word on this clone: The germline gene is not matched at one end of the junction; a read error may be the cause. The V and J genes are TRBV27 and TRBJ1-1, with D possibly TRBD1 on 6 matching bases. This CDR3 is built from 15 residues. CDR1 is MNHEY and CDR2 is SMNVEV in the germline V gene (reference sequence). DNA for the CDR3: TGTGCCAGCACTTTAGGCGGGGGCGGTGTCACTGAAGCTTTCTTT. This codes for CASTLGGGGVTEAFF.

V is TRBV7-9 and J is TRBJ2-7; D remains ambiguous. This CDR3 is built from 12 residues. Trimming stripped 5 bases from V and 6 bases from J, with 11 bases between. CDR1 and CDR2 (germline): SEHNR, FQNEAQ (reference sequence). For the CDR3, the DNA is TGTGCCAGCAGCCTACGGCTCTCCGAGCAGTACTTC. Translation gives CASSLRLSEQYF.

For the CDR3, the DNA is TGTGCCAGCTCACCAGACTCGTCGGGGTCTCCCTACGAGCAGTACTTC. Protein: CASSPDSSGSPYEQYF. This chain links TRBV18 with TRBJ2-7; a weak D match, TRBD2 (5 bases). CDR3 length equals 16 residues. CDR1 KGHSH and CDR2 LQKENI come from the germline V gene. Trimming took 2 bases from V and 2 from J, leaving 16 bases between them.

This chain joins TRBV27 and TRBJ1-1; 7 bases map to TRBD1. The CDR3 consists of 17 residues. Trimming at V came to 5 bases and at J to 2 bases, leaving 14 bases not matched to a gene. Germline V gene sequence: CDR1 MNHEY, CDR2 SMNVEV (reference sequence). For the CDR3, the DNA is TGTGCCAGCAGTCCAAGGACAGGAGGGGATCTTAACACTGAAGCTTTCTTT. Amino acids: CASSPRTGGDLNTEAFF.

The chain employs TRBV13 and TRBJ2-1; perhaps TRBD2 as D (6 bases). The germline CDR1 and CDR2 sequences are PRHDT and FYEKMQ (reference sequence). Trimming stripped 5 bases from V and 8 bases from J, with 19 bases between. CDR3 length equals 15 residues. Here the CDR3 reads CASSPRRRDLDEQFF. Here the CDR3 DNA reads TGTGCCAGCAGCCCCCGCCGGCGGGACCTTGATGAGCAGTTCTTC.